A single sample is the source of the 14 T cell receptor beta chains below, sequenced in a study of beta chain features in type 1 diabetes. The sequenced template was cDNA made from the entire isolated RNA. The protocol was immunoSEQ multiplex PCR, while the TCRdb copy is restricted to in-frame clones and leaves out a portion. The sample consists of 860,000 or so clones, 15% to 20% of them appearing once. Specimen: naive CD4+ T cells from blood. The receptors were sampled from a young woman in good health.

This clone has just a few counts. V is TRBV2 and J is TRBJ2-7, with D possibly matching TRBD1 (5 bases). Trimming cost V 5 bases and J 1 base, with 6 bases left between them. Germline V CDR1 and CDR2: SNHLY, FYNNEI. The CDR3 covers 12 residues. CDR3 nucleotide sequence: TGTGCCAGCAGTAGACAGTCCTACGAGCAGTACTTC. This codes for CASSRQSYEQYF.

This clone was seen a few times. Here the CDR3 DNA reads TGTGCCAGCAGCTTAACCTTGGGTAACACTGAAGCTTTCTTT. It codes for CASSLTLGNTEAFF. The chain links TRBV5-6 to TRBJ1-1, with D uncertain. Between the trimmed V and J ends, which lost 2 bases and 2 bases, there was a span of 10 bases. This CDR3 spans 14 amino acids. The germline CDR1 and CDR2 sequences are SGHDT and YYEEEE. The whole variable domain, filled in from reference TRBV5-6 and TRBJ1-1, reads DAGVTQSPTHLIKTRGQQVTLRCSPKSGHDTVSWYQQALGQGPQFIFQYYEEEERQRGNFPDRFSGHQFPNYSSELNVNALLLGDSALYLCASSLTLGNTEAFFGQGTRLTVV.

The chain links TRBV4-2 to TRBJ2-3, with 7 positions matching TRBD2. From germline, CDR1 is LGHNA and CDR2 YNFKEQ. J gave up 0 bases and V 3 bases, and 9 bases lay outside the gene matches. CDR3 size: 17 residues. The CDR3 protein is CASSQRTGGSSTDTQYF. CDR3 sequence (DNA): TGTGCCAGCAGCCAGAGGACTGGCGGGAGTAGCACAGATACGCAGTATTTT.

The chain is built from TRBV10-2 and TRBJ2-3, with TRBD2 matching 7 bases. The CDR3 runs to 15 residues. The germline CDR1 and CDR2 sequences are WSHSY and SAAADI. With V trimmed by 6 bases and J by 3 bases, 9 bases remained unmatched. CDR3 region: CASRFRAGVTDTQYF. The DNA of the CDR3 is TGCGCCAGCAGGTTTCGCGCGGGAGTAACAGATACGCAGTATTTT.

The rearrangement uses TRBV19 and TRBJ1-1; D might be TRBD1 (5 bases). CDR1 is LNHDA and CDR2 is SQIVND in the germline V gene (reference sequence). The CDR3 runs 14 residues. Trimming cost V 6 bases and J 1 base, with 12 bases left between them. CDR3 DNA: TGTGCCAGTAGCCAGGGCGAGTGGAACACTGAAGCTTTCTTT. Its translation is CASSQGEWNTEAFF.

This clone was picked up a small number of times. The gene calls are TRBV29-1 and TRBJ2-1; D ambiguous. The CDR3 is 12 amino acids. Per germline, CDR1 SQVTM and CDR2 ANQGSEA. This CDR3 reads CLAGSSYNEQFF. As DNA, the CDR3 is TGCCTTGCTGGTAGCTCCTACAATGAGCAGTTCTTC.

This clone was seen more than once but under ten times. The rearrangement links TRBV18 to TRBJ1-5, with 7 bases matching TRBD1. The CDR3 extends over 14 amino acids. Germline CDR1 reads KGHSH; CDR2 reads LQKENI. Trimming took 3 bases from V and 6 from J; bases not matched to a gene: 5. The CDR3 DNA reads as TGTGCCAGCTCACCGACAGGGTTGGGTCAGCCCCAGCATTTT. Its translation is CASSPTGLGQPQHF.

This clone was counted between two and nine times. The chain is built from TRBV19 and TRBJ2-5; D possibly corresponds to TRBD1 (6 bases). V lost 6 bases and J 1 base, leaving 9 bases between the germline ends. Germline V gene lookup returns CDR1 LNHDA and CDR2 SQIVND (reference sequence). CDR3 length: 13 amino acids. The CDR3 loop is CASRQGLQETQYF. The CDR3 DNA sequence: TGTGCCAGTAGACAGGGTCTCCAAGAGACCCAGTACTTC.

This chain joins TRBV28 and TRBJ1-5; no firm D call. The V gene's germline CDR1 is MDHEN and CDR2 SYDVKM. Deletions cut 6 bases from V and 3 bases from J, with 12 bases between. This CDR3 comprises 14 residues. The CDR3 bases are TGTGCCAGCAGGACCCAGAGAACCAATCAGCCCCAGCATTTT. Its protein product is CASRTQRTNQPQHF. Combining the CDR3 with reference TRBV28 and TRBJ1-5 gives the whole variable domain DVKVTQSSRYLVKRTGEKVFLECVQDMDHENMFWYRQDPGLGLRLIYFSYDVKMKEKGDIPEGYSVSREKKERFSLILESASTNQTSMYLCASRTQRTNQPQHFGDGTRLSIL.

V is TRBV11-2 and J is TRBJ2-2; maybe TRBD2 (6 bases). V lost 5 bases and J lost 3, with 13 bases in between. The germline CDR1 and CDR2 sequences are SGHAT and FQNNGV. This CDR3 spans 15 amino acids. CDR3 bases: TGTGCCAGCAGCCACCGGGACTTATACACCGGGGAGCTGTTTTTT. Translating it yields CASSHRDLYTGELFF.

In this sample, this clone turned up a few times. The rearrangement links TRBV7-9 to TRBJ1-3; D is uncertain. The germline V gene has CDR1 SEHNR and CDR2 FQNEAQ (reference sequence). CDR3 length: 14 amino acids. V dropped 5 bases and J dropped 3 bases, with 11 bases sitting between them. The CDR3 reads CASSLRDGGNTIYF. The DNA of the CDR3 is TGTGCCAGCAGCCTGAGGGATGGTGGAAACACCATATATTTT. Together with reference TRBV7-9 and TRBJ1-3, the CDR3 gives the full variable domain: DTGVSQNPRHKITKRGQNVTFRCDPISEHNRLYWYRQTLGQGPEFLTYFQNEAQLEKSRLLSDRFSAERPKGSFSTLEIQRTEQGDSAMYLCASSLRDGGNTIYFGEGSWLTVV.

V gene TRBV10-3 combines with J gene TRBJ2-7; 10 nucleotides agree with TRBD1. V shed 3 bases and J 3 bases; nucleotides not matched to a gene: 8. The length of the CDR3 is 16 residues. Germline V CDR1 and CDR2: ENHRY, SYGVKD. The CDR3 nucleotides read TGTGCCATCAGTGACAGGCTAGGACAGGGGGGCTACGAGCAGTACTTC. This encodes CAISDRLGQGGYEQYF.

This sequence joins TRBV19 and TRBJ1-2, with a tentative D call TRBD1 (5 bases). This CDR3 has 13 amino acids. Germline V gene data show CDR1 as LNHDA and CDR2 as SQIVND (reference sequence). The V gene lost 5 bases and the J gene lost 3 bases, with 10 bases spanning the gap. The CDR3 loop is CASSRDGDYGYTF. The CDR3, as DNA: TGTGCCAGTAGTCGGGACGGAGACTATGGCTACACCTTC.

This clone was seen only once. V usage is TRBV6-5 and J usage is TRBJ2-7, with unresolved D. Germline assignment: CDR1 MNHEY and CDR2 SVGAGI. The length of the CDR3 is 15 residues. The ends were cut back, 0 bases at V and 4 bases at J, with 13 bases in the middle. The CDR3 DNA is TGTGCCAGCAGTTACTCGACGCGGCCCCAATACGAGCAGTACTTC. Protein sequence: CASSYSTRPQYEQYF.